This T cell receptor beta chain was observed in a study of tumor-infiltrating lymphocytes in primary liver carcinoma. A few counts support this clonotype. TCR beta cDNA came from around 500 ng total RNA, primed with a constant-region primer. For TCR beta, libraries were produced by three nested multiplex PCR rounds using slightly modified ARM-PCR. Investigators reported that the first two PCR rounds, at roughly 11 cycles each, used TRBV1-TRBV30 forward primers with a C-beta reverse primer. TCRdb called the multiplex PCR reads again in MiXCR, with one record for every CDR3 protein. The top ten clones hold roughly 8.6% of a sample with around 330,000 distinct CDR3 sequences, 50% to 70% of them seen once. Trimming removed 6 bases at V and 2 bases at J, with 6 bases between. CDR3 size: 12 residues. In germline, CDR1 is MNHNS, CDR2 SASEGT. Germline DNA was also extracted, with blood RNA taken from unsorted whole blood. Patients were treatment-naive with chronic HBV infection.

This chain uses TRBV6-1 with TRBJ2-3; D is undetermined. The sequenced sample consisted of peripheral blood. This clonotype was obtained from a man between 35 and 55 years old with primary liver carcinoma and hepatitis B virus infection. DNA of the CDR3: TGTGCCAGCAGCTATATCACAGATACGCAGTATTTT. Translation: CASSYITDTQYF.